This TCR beta chain was profiled in a study of T cells in Graves' hyperthyroidism and ophthalmopathy. RNA transcripts yielded amplified TCR beta CDR3 regions. The primer set for the first-round RT-PCR of the TCR CDR3 was HTBI. TCRdb processed the multiplex PCR reads anew with MiXCR; each CDR3 protein has one entry. There are hundreds of thousands of distinct CDR3 sequences in the sample; about 19% occur only once, and around 17% lies in the top ten. CDR3 length equals 14 residues. Per the germline V gene, CDR1 is KGHSH and CDR2 is LQKENI. Trimming shortened V by 2 bases and J by 3 bases, and 10 bases separated the two germline ends. This clonotype occurred many times.

The TCR was taken from a woman aged 45-59 years with Graves' hyperthyroidism that later progressed to Graves' ophthalmopathy. The rearrangement uses TRBV18 and TRBJ2-5; TRBD1 might be the D (5 bases). The source material was blood. The CDR3 DNA reads TGTGCCAGCTCACCAGGGCTACAGGAAGAGACCCAGTACTTC. Translation gives CASSPGLQEETQYF.